This TCR beta chain is from a study of blood T cell repertoires in COVID-19. The table came from immunoSEQ multiplex PCR; TCRdb's copy has only in-frame clones and leaves some out. The repertoire consists of about 310,000 clones, with about nine tenths occurring once and the leading ten covering approximately 8.8%. The participants were between roughly 18 and 100 years old and came from 20 to 30 US areas. Symptom resolution, clearance, or two negative PCRs marked the recovered donors of Cohort 3. Per germline, CDR1 LNHDA and CDR2 SQIVND (reference sequence). This CDR3 contains 15 residues. V shed 9 bases and J 8 bases; nucleotides not matched to a gene: 16.

Sequencing input: PBMCs or T cells enriched from blood (not recorded which). The gene calls are TRBV19 and TRBJ2-1, with 7 positions matching TRBD2. The source of this sequence is a woman aged 40 to 50 who had recovered from COVID-19. CDR3: CASRPRGEGVDEQFF. The CDR3 DNA reads as TGTGCCAGCAGACCTCGGGGGGAAGGAGTCGATGAGCAGTTCTTC.